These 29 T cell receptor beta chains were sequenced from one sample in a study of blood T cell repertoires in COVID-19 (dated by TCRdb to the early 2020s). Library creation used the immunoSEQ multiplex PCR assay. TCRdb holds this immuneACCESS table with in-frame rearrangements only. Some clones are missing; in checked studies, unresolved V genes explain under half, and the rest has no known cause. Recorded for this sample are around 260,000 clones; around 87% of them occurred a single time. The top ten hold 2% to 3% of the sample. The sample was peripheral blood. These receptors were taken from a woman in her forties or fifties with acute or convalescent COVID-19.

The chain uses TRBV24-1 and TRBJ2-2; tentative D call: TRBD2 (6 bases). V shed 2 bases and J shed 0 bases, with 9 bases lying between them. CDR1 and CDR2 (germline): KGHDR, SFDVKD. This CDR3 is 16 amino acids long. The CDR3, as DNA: TGTGCCACCAGTGATTATTGGAGGGCGAACACCGGGGAGCTGTTTTTT. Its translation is CATSDYWRANTGELFF.

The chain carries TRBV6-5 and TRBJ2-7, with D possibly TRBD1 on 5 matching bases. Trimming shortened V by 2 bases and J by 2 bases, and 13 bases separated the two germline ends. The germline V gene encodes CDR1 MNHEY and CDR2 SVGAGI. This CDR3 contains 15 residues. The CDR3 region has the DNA TGTGCCAGCAGTTACGCTCCTGCGACAGCCTACGAGCAGTACTTC. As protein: CASSYAPATAYEQYF.

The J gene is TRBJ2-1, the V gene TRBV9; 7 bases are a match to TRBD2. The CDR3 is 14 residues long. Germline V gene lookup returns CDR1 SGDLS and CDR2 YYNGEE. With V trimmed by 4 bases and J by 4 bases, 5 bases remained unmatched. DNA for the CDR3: TGTGCCAGCAGCCCCCAACTAGCGTACAATGAGCAGTTCTTC. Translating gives CASSPQLAYNEQFF.

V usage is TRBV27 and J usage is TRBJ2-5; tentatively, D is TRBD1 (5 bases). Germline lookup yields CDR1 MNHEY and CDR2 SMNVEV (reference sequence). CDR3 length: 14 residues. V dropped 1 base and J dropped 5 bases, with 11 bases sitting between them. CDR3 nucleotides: TGTGCCAGCAGTTTATTGCCAGGGTTGGAGACCCAGTACTTC. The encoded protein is CASSLLPGLETQYF.

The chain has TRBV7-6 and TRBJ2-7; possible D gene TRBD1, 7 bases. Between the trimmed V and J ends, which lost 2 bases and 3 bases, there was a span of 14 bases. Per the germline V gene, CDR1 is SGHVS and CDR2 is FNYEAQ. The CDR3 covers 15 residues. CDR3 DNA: TGTGCCAGCAGCTTATCAGGAGGGGGCGGCTACGAGCAGTACTTC. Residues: CASSLSGGGGYEQYF.

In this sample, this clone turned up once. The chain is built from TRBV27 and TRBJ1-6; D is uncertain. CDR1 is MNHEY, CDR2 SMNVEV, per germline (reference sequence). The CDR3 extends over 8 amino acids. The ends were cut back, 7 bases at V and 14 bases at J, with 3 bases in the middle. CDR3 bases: TGTGCCAGCACCACCCTCCACTTT. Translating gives CASTTLHF.

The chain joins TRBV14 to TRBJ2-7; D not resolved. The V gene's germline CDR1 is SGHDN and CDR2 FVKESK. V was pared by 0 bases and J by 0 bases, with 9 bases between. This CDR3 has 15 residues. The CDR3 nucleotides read TGTGCCAGCAGCCAAGATTACGAGAGCTCCTACGAGCAGTACTTC. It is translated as CASSQDYESSYEQYF.

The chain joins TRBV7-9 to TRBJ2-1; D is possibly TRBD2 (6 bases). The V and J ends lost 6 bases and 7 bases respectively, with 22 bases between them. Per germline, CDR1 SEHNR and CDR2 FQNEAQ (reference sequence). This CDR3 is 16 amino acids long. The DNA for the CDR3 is TGTGCCAGCAGTTCCACCGTGGAGGGGCGGTGGAATGAGCAGTTCTTC. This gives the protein CASSSTVEGRWNEQFF.

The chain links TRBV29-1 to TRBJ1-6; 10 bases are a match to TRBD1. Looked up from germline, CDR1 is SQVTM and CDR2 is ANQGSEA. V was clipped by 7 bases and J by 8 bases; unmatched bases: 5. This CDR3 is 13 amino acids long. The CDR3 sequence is CSASDRGDSPLHF. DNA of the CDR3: TGCAGCGCTTCGGACAGGGGGGATTCACCCCTCCACTTT.

The CDR3 sequence is CAISDPQGAGYTF. The CDR3 DNA is TGTGCCATCAGTGACCCACAGGGGGCTGGCTACACCTTC. The chain couples TRBV10-3 to TRBJ1-2; 9 positions match TRBD1. The CDR3 sequence is 13 residues long. V shed 3 bases and J 7 bases; nucleotides not matched to a gene: 3. Looked up from germline, CDR1 is ENHRY and CDR2 is SYGVKD.

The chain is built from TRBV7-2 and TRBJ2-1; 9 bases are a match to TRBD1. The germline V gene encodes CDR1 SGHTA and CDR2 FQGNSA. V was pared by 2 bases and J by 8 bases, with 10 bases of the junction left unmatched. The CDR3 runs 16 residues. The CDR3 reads CASSLSRRQGEYEQFF. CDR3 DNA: TGTGCCAGCAGCTTATCCCGAAGACAGGGGGAATATGAGCAGTTCTTC. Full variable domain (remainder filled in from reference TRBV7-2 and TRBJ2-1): GAGVSQSPSNKVTEKGKDVELRCDPISGHTALYWYRQSLGQGLEFLIYFQGNSAPDKSGLPSDRFSAERTGGSVSTLTIQRTQQEDSAVYLCASSLSRRQGEYEQFFGPGTRLTVL.

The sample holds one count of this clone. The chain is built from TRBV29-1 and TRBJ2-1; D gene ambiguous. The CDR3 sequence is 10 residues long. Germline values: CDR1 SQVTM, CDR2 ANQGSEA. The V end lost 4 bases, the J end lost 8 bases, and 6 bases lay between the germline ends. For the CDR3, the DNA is TGCAGCGTTGGCCAGGATGAGCAGTTCTTC. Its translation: CSVGQDEQFF.

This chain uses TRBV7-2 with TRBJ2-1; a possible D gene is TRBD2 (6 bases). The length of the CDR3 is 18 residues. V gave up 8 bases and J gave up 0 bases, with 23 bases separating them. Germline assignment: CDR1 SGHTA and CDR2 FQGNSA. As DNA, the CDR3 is TGTGCCAGCCTCCGGCGAGAAGGAGGGGCCCTCTCCTACAATGAGCAGTTCTTC. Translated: CASLRREGGALSYNEQFF.

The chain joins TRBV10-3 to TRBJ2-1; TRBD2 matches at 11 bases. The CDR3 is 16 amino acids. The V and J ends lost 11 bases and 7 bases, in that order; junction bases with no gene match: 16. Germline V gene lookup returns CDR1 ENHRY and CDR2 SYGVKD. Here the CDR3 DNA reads TGTGCCTCAACCATAGCGGGAGGGACGGGGGGGAATGAGCAGTTCTTC. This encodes CASTIAGGTGGNEQFF.

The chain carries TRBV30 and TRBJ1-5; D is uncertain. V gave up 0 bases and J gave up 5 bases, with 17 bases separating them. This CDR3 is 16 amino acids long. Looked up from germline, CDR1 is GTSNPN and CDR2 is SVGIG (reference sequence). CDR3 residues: CAWSVRSALVYQPQHF. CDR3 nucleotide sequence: TGTGCCTGGAGTGTACGATCCGCGTTGGTATATCAGCCCCAGCATTTT.

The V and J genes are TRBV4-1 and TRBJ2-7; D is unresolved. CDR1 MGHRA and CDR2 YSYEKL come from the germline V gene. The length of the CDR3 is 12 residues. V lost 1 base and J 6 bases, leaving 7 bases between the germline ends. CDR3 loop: CASSQAPFEQYF. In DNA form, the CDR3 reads TGCGCCAGCAGCCAAGCTCCCTTCGAGCAGTACTTC.

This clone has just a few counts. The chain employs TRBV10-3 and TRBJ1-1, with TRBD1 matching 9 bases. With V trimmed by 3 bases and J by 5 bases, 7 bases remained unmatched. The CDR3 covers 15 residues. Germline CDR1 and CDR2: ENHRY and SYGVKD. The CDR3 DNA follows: TGTGCCATCAGTGAATCTAACAGGGGGCAAACTGAAGCTTTCTTT. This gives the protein CAISESNRGQTEAFF.

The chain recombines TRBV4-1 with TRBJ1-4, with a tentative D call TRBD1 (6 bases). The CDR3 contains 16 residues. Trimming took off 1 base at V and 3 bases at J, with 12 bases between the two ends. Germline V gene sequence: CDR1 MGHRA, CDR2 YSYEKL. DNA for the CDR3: TGCGCCAGCAGCCAAGTCAAAGGGGGGGCTAATGAAAAACTGTTTTTT. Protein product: CASSQVKGGANEKLFF.

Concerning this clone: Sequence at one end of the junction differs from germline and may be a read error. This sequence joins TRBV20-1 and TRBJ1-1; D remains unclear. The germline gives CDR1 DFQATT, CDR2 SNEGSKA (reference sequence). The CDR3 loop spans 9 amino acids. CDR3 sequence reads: CSARDPSAF. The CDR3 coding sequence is TGCAGTGCTAGAGATCCATCTGCGTTT.

The CDR3 loop is CARSLNRKGGSGSRTDTQYF. DNA of the CDR3: TGTGCCAGAAGCTTGAATAGAAAAGGCGGAAGTGGAAGTCGCACAGATACGCAGTATTTT. The chain recombines TRBV5-3 with TRBJ2-3; D unclear. TRBV5-3 is placed among ORFs of uncertain function. The CDR3 extends over 20 amino acids. V was shortened by 1 base and J by 1 base, with 25 bases between the two germline ends.

CDR3 residues: CASSLYRGEDYGYTF. The CDR3 nucleotides read TGCGCCAGCAGCTTGTATCGGGGAGAGGACTATGGCTACACCTTC. The genes are TRBV5-1 and TRBJ1-2; unclear D gene. The germline V gene encodes CDR1 SGHRS and CDR2 YFSETQ. CDR3 length equals 15 residues. The V gene lost 1 base and the J gene lost 3 bases, with 13 bases spanning the gap. The full variable domain, rest sourced from reference TRBV5-1 and TRBJ1-2, is KAGVTQTPRYLIKTRGQQVTLSCSPISGHRSVSWYQQTPGQGLQFLFEYFSETQRNKGNFPGRFSGRQFSNSRSEMNVSTLELGDSALYLCASSLYRGEDYGYTFGSGTRLTVV.

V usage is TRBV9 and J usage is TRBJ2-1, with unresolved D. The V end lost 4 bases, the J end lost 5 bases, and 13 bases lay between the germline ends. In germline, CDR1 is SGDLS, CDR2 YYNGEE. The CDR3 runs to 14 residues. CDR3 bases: TGTGCCAGCAGCCCGACTCCTGGTAACAATGAGCAGTTCTTC. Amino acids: CASSPTPGNNEQFF.

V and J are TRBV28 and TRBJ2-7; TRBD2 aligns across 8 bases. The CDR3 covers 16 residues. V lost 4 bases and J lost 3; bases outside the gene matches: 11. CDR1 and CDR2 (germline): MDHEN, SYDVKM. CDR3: CASSSYAGLAGYEQYF. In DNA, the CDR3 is TGTGCCAGCAGTTCGTACGCAGGACTAGCTGGCTACGAGCAGTACTTC.

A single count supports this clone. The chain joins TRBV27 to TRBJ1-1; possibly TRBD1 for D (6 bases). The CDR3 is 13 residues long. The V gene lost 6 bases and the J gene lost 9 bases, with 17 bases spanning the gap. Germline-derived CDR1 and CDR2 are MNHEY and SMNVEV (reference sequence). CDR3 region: CASSRIRDTKAFF. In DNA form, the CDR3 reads TGTGCCAGCAGCCGTATCCGGGACACCAAAGCTTTCTTT.

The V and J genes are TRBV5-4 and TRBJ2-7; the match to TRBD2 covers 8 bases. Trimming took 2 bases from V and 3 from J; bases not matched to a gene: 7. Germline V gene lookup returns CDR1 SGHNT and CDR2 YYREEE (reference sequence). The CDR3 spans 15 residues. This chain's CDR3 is CASSFGGDLIYEQYF. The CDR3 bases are TGTGCCAGCAGCTTCGGGGGGGATTTGATCTACGAGCAGTACTTC.

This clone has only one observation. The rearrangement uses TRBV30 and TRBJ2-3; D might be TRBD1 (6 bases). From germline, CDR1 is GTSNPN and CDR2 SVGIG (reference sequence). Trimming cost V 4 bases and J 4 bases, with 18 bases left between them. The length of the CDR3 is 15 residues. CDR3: CAWNNNRVVADTQYF. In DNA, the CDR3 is TGTGCCTGGAACAATAACAGGGTTGTGGCAGATACGCAGTATTTT.

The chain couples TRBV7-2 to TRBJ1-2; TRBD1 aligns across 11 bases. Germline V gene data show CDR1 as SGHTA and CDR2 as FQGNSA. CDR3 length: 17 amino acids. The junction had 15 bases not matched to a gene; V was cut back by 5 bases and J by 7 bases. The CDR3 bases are TGTGCCAGCAGCCAAGATTATTCCGGGACAGGGGGTGGTGGCTACACCTTC. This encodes CASSQDYSGTGGGGYTF.

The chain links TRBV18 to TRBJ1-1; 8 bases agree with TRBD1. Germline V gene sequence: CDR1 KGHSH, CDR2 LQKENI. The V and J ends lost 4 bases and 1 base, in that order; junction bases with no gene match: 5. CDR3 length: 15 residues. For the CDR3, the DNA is TGTGCCAGCTCACGGGACAGGTACGAGAACACTGAAGCTTTCTTT. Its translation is CASSRDRYENTEAFF.

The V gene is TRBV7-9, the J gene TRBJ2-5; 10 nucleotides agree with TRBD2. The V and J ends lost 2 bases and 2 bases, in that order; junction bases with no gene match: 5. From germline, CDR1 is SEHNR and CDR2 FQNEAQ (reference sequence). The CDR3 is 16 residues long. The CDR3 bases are TGTGCCAGCAGCTTATTCCGGACTAGCGGACAAGAGACCCAGTACTTC. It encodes CASSLFRTSGQETQYF.